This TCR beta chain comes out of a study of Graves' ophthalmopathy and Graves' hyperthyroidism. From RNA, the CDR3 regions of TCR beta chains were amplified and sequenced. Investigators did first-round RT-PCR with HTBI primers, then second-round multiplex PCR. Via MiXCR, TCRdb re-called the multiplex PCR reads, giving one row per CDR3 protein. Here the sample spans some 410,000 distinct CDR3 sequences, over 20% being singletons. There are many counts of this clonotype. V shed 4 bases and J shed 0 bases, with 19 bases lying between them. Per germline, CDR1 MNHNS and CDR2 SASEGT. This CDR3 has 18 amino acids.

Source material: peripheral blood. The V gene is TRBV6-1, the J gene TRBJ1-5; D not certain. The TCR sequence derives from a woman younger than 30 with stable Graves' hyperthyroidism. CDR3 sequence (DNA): TGTGCCAGCAGTGCCCGGATTGGAGTGGGTTATAGCAATCAGCCCCAGCATTTT. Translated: CASSARIGVGYSNQPQHF.